Below are 22 T cell receptor beta chains sequenced from a single sample in a study of identical twins. From the 5' RACE reads, TCRdb called clonotypes with MiXCR, one entry per CDR3 protein. The sample records around 280,000 distinct CDR3 sequences, around 8.8% being singletons. The same data also went into a second study, on yellow fever vaccine responses in identical twins.

Sample: memory (CD45RO+) T cells sorted from blood. The receptor set was obtained from a woman aged 18-29 years in good health.

The chain carries TRBV3-1 and TRBJ2-5; TRBD2 agrees at 12 bases. Germline CDR1 reads LGHDT; CDR2 reads YNNKEL (reference sequence). CDR3 length: 17 residues. The ends lost 3 bases at V and 0 bases at J; junction bases unmatched: 5. The CDR3 DNA reads TGTGCCAGCAGCCATGGACTAGCGGGACAAAACCAAGAGACCCAGTACTTC. Translation: CASSHGLAGQNQETQYF.

This clonotype was seen ten or more times. The rearrangement uses TRBV12-3 or TRBV12-4 and TRBJ2-1, with D perhaps given as TRBD1 or TRBD2 (5 bases each). This CDR3 contains 15 residues. Trimming took off 1 base at V and 1 base at J, with 8 bases between the two ends. The CDR3 region has the DNA TGTGCCAGCAGTTTAGAGGGGAGATCCTACAATGAGCAGTTCTTC. Encoded protein: CASSLEGRSYNEQFF.

The table lists this clonotype with many counts. V usage is TRBV12-3 or TRBV12-4 and J usage is TRBJ2-3, with D unresolved. CDR3 length equals 14 residues. V gave up 6 bases and J gave up 1 base, with 11 bases separating them. The CDR3 loop is CASRAVLGTDTQYF. The DNA of the CDR3 is TGTGCCAGCAGGGCAGTTTTGGGCACAGATACGCAGTATTTT.

This clonotype was counted a few times. V gene TRBV24-1 combines with J gene TRBJ2-5; D may match TRBD1 or TRBD2 (6 bases each). Germline values: CDR1 KGHDR, CDR2 SFDVKD. This CDR3 is 15 amino acids long. The V gene lost 5 bases and the J gene lost 2 bases, with 14 bases spanning the gap. The CDR3 DNA sequence: TGTGCCACCAGTGTAGGGGGGACCTTTCAAGAGACCCAGTACTTC. It codes for CATSVGGTFQETQYF.

In this sample, this clonotype turned up a few times. This rearrangement joins TRBV6-1 to TRBJ2-7; 12 nucleotides match TRBD2. Germline trimming cut 6 bases from V and 6 bases from J; bases unmatched to any gene: 9. This CDR3 is 15 amino acids long. Germline V gives CDR1 MNHNS, CDR2 SASEGT. The CDR3 nucleotides read TGTGCCAGCAGCCAGACTAGCGGGGGAAATGGCGAGCAGTACGTC. Its protein is CASSQTSGGNGEQYV.

The gene calls are TRBV20-1 and TRBJ2-5; 12 nucleotides agree with TRBD2. V lost 6 bases to trimming and J lost 4 bases; unmatched junction nucleotides: 6. The CDR3 is 14 amino acids. Germline V lookup: CDR1 DFQATT, CDR2 SNEGSKA (reference sequence). The CDR3 DNA reads as TGCAGTGCGAAACTAGCGGGAGGAGGAGAGACCCAGTACTTC. Its translation is CSAKLAGGGETQYF.

This clonotype appeared many times. V and J are TRBV7-9 and TRBJ2-5; D call uncertain. Germline V gene lookup returns CDR1 SEHNR and CDR2 FQNEAQ (reference sequence). There are 14 residues in the CDR3. V was clipped by 8 bases and J by 5 bases, with 18 bases between them. CDR3 loop: CASEWAPSPETQYF. The CDR3 DNA is TGTGCCAGCGAGTGGGCACCCTCACCGGAGACCCAGTACTTC.

At least ten counts were recorded for this clonotype. The rearrangement links TRBV20-1 to TRBJ2-1; 10 bases agree with TRBD1. Per the germline V gene, CDR1 is DFQATT and CDR2 is SNEGSKA (reference sequence). J lost 5 bases, V lost 0 bases, and 4 bases had no gene match. The CDR3 spans 15 residues. The CDR3 is CSARDGDRGDNEQFF. The CDR3 DNA follows: TGCAGTGCTAGAGATGGGGACAGGGGAGACAATGAGCAGTTCTTC.

This clonotype was counted at least ten times. The rearrangement links TRBV5-1 to TRBJ2-7; the D gene is possibly TRBD1 (6 bases). The germline V gene encodes CDR1 SGHRS and CDR2 YFSETQ. V was clipped by 4 bases and J by 0 bases, with 11 bases between them. This CDR3 spans 14 amino acids. As DNA, the CDR3 is TGCGCCAGCAGCCCGACAGGTATCTCCTACGAGCAGTACTTC. Translation: CASSPTGISYEQYF. Full variable domain (missing parts from reference TRBV5-1 and TRBJ2-7): KAGVTQTPRYLIKTRGQQVTLSCSPISGHRSVSWYQQTPGQGLQFLFEYFSETQRNKGNFPGRFSGRQFSNSRSEMNVSTLELGDSALYLCASSPTGISYEQYFGPGTRLTVT.

This clonotype was recorded a few times. The chain uses TRBV25-1 and TRBJ2-7; TRBD2 matches at 7 bases. This CDR3 has 15 amino acids. Trimming cost V 3 bases and J 4 bases; bases outside gene matches: 9. The germline gives CDR1 MGHDK, CDR2 SYGVNS. For the CDR3, the DNA is TGTGCCAGCAGTGAGGCGCCTAGCGGCCCTTACGAGCAGTACTTC. It encodes CASSEAPSGPYEQYF.

This chain links TRBV25-1 with TRBJ1-2; TRBD1 aligns across 10 bases. Trimming removed 3 bases from V and 8 bases from J; junction bases left unmatched: 15. CDR3 length: 17 amino acids. Germline loops: CDR1 MGHDK, CDR2 SYGVNS. The CDR3 region has the DNA TGTGCCAGCAGTGAGTCCGGGACAGGGGCCGAGAAGAGGGGCTACACCTTC. It translates to CASSESGTGAEKRGYTF.

In this sample, this clonotype turned up many times. The J gene is TRBJ2-1, the V gene TRBV29-1; 8 bases are shared with TRBD2. J gave up 4 bases and V 4 bases, and 9 bases lay outside the gene matches. This CDR3 comprises 15 residues. CDR1 and CDR2 (germline): SQVTM, ANQGSEA. DNA for the CDR3: TGCAGCGTTGCAAATCAGCGGGGGATGTACAATGAGCAGTTCTTC. This encodes CSVANQRGMYNEQFF.

This clonotype was seen repeatedly, ten times or more. The J gene is TRBJ2-2, the V gene TRBV7-9, with 7 bases matching TRBD1. V lost 3 bases, J lost 5 bases, and 3 bases stayed unmatched. Per germline, CDR1 SEHNR and CDR2 FQNEAQ (reference sequence). The CDR3 is made up of 14 amino acids. CDR3 in amino acids: CASSLTGRTGELFF. CDR3 nucleotide sequence: TGTGCCAGCAGCTTGACAGGGCGTACCGGGGAGCTGTTTTTT.

The chain carries TRBV5-1 and TRBJ2-1; 9 nucleotides line up with TRBD1. CDR3 size: 14 residues. Looked up from germline, CDR1 is SGHRS and CDR2 is YFSETQ. V was clipped by 7 bases and J by 8 bases; unmatched bases: 10. CDR3: CASRPGTGWDEQFF. DNA of the CDR3: TGCGCCAGCCGGCCCGGGACAGGGTGGGATGAGCAGTTCTTC. The variable domain in full, with the rest retrieved from reference TRBV5-1 and TRBJ2-1, is KAGVTQTPRYLIKTRGQQVTLSCSPISGHRSVSWYQQTPGQGLQFLFEYFSETQRNKGNFPGRFSGRQFSNSRSEMNVSTLELGDSALYLCASRPGTGWDEQFFGPGTRLTVL.

This clonotype has ten or more counts. The V and J genes are TRBV5-1 and TRBJ2-7; a possible D gene is TRBD1 (5 bases). The germline V gene encodes CDR1 SGHRS and CDR2 YFSETQ. Trimming left V 5 bases short and J 3 bases short, with 18 bases between. The CDR3 loop spans 15 amino acids. CDR3 loop: CASRPTGISGYEQYF. The CDR3 nucleotides read TGCGCCAGCAGGCCTACAGGTATCTCAGGCTACGAGCAGTACTTC.

This clonotype was counted a few times. V and J are TRBV14 and TRBJ1-1, with TRBD1 matching over 9 bases. The germline V gene encodes CDR1 SGHDN and CDR2 FVKESK. Losses at the gene ends were 4 bases for V and 0 bases for J; bases not matched to a gene: 9. The CDR3 loop spans 17 amino acids. The chain's CDR3 is CASSRYGTGRMNTEAFF. CDR3 in DNA: TGTGCCAGCAGCCGGTACGGGACAGGGAGGATGAACACTGAAGCTTTCTTT.

This clonotype was seen more than once but under ten times. The V gene is TRBV6-5, the J gene TRBJ2-7, with D possibly TRBD2 on 5 matching bases. CDR1 is MNHEY, CDR2 SVGAGI, per germline. Trimming left V 0 bases short and J 0 bases short, with 12 bases between. CDR3 size: 16 residues. The CDR3 protein is CASSYSFNGNSYEQYF. CDR3 DNA sequence: TGTGCCAGCAGTTACTCATTCAACGGGAACTCCTACGAGCAGTACTTC.

This clonotype was seen repeatedly, ten times or more. The chain joins TRBV5-6 to TRBJ2-1; D call uncertain. The V and J ends lost 1 base and 0 bases respectively, with 8 bases between them. Germline V gene lookup returns CDR1 SGHDT and CDR2 YYEEEE. The CDR3 totals 15 residues. The CDR3 loop reads CASSLLGSSYNEQFF. The CDR3 coding sequence is TGTGCCAGCAGCTTGCTGGGTAGCTCCTACAATGAGCAGTTCTTC. Combining the CDR3 with reference TRBV5-6 and TRBJ2-1 gives the whole variable domain DAGVTQSPTHLIKTRGQQVTLRCSPKSGHDTVSWYQQALGQGPQFIFQYYEEEERQRGNFPDRFSGHQFPNYSSELNVNALLLGDSALYLCASSLLGSSYNEQFFGPGTRLTVL.

CDR3 DNA sequence: TGTGCCAGCAGCAGGAGCGGCGGGAGGGGAACCCAAGAGACCCAGTACTTC. This gives the protein CASSRSGGRGTQETQYF. This rearrangement joins TRBV7-6 to TRBJ2-5, with 9 bases identical to TRBD2. The V gene end was trimmed by 5 bases and the J gene end by 1 base; junction bases not matched to a gene: 11. The CDR3 runs to 17 residues. Germline V CDR1 and CDR2: SGHVS, FNYEAQ.

This clonotype has only a few counts. V and J are TRBV19 and TRBJ2-2, with TRBD2 identical over 7 bases. This CDR3 is built from 17 residues. From germline, CDR1 is LNHDA and CDR2 SQIVND (reference sequence). J lost 1 base, V lost 4 bases, and 9 bases had no gene match. In DNA, the CDR3 is TGTGCCAGTAGTACCTTCGGGGGACTACAGAACACCGGGGAGCTGTTTTTT. Its protein is CASSTFGGLQNTGELFF.

CDR3 amino acids: CSAPGGSSSYEQYF. The CDR3 DNA is TGCAGTGCCCCAGGAGGGAGCAGCTCCTACGAGCAGTACTTC. The rearrangement uses TRBV20-1 and TRBJ2-7, with a weak D call TRBD2 (6 bases). This CDR3 is 14 amino acids long. The germline V gene has CDR1 DFQATT and CDR2 SNEGSKA (reference sequence). V was trimmed by 6 bases and J by 0 bases, leaving 15 bases between them.

This clonotype turned up a few times. This chain links TRBV27 with TRBJ2-1; 8 bases are shared with TRBD2. This CDR3 region has 13 residues. Germline values: CDR1 MNHEY, CDR2 SMNVEV (reference sequence). Trimming at V came to 5 bases and at J to 7 bases, leaving 4 bases not matched to a gene. This CDR3 is CASSRAGGNEQFF. CDR3 sequence (DNA): TGTGCCAGCAGTAGGGCGGGGGGAAATGAGCAGTTCTTC.